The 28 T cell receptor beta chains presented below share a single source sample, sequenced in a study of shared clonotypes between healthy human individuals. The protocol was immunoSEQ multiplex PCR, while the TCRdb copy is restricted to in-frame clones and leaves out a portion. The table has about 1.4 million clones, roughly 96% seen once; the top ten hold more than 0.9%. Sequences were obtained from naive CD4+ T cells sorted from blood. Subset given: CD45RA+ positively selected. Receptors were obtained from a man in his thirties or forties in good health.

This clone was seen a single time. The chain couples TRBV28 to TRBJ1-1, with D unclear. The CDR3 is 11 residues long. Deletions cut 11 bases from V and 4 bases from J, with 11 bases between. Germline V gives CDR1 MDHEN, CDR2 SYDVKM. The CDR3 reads CACSAGTEAFF. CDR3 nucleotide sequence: TGTGCCTGCTCGGCCGGCACTGAAGCTTTCTTT.

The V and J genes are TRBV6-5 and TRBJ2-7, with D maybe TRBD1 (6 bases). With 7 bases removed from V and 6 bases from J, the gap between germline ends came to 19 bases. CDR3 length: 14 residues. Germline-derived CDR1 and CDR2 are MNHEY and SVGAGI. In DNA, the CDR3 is TGTGCCAGCAACGGACAGCTAGGAGAGGCCGAGCAGTACTTC. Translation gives CASNGQLGEAEQYF.

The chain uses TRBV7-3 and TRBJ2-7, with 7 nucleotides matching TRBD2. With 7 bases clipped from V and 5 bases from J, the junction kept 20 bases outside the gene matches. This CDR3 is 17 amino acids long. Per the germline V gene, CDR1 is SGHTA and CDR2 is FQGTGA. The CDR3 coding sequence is TGTGCCAGCATTTCCCAGCCCCGGGGCGGGAGTCTCCACGAGCAGTACTTC. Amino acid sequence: CASISQPRGGSLHEQYF.

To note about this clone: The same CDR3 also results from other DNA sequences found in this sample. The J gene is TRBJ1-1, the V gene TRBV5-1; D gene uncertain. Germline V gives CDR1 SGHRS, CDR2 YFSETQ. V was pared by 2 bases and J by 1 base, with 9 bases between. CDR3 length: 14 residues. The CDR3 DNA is TGCGCCAGCAGCTTAGGACGTCAGAACACTGAAGCTTTCTTT. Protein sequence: CASSLGRQNTEAFF.

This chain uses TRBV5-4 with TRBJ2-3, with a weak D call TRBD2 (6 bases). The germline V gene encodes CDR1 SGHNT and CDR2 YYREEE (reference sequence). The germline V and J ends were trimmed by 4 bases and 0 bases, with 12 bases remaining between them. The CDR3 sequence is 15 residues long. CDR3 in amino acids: CASSGPGLSTDTQYF. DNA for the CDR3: TGTGCCAGCAGCGGCCCGGGACTGAGCACAGATACGCAGTATTTT.

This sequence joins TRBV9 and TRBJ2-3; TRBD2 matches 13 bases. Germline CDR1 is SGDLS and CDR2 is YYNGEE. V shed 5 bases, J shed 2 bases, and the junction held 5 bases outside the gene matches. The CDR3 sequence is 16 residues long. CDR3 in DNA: TGTGCCAGCAGTGGGACTAGCGGGAAATACACAGATACGCAGTATTTT. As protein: CASSGTSGKYTDTQYF.

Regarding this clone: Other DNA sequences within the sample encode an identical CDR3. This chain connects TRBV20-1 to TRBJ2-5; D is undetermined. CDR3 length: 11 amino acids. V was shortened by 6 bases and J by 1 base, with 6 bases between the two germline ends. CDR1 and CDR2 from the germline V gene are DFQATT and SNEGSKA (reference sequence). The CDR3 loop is CSAISQETQYF. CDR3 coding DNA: TGCAGTGCCATCTCCCAAGAGACCCAGTACTTC.

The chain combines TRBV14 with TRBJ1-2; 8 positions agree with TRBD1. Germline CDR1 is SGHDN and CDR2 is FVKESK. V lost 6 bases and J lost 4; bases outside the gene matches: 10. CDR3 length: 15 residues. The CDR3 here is CASRPPGQVPYGYTF. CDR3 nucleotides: TGTGCCAGCAGACCTCCGGGACAGGTGCCCTATGGCTACACCTTC.

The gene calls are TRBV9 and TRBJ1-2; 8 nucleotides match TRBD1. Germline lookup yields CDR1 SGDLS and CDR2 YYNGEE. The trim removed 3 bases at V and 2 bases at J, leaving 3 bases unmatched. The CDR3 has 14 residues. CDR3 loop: CASSETGANYGYTF. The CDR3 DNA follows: TGTGCCAGCAGCGAGACAGGGGCAAACTATGGCTACACCTTC. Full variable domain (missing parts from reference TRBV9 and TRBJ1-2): DSGVTQTPKHLITATGQRVTLRCSPRSGDLSVYWYQQSLDQGLQFLIQYYNGEERAKGNILERFSAQQFPDLHSELNLSSLELGDSALYFCASSETGANYGYTFGSGTRLTVV.

CDR3 in DNA: TGTGCCAGCAGTCCATTTAGGGTAGGGGGTCAGCCCCAGCATTTT. This translates into CASSPFRVGGQPQHF. This chain joins TRBV28 and TRBJ1-5; maybe TRBD1 (6 bases). This CDR3 has 15 amino acids. The V end lost 5 bases, the J end lost 6 bases, and 17 bases lay between the germline ends. In germline, CDR1 is MDHEN, CDR2 SYDVKM.

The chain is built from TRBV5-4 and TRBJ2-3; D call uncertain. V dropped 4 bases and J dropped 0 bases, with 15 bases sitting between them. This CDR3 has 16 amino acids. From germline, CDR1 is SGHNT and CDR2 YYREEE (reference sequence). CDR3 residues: CASSPPVPLSTDTQYF. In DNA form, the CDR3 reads TGTGCCAGCAGCCCCCCGGTTCCGCTAAGCACAGATACGCAGTATTTT.

The CDR3 loop is CATATDSYEQYF. For the CDR3, the DNA is TGTGCCACCGCGACAGATTCCTACGAGCAGTACTTC. The chain is built from TRBV6-5 and TRBJ2-7; a possible D gene is TRBD1 (5 bases). This CDR3 is 12 amino acids long. Trimming pared 10 bases from V and 1 base from J, leaving 11 bases between. CDR1 and CDR2 from the germline V gene are MNHEY and SVGAGI.

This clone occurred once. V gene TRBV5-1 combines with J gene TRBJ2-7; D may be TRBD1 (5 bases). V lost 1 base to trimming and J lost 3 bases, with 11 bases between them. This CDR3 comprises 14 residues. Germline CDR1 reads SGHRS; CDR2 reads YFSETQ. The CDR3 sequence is CASSLSPGNYEQYF. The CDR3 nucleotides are TGCGCCAGCAGCTTGTCCCCAGGGAACTACGAGCAGTACTTC.

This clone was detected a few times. CDR3 amino acids: CASSGNTGELFF. The CDR3 DNA reads TGTGCCAGCAGTGGGAACACCGGGGAGCTGTTTTTT. This sequence joins TRBV25-1 and TRBJ2-2; D remains ambiguous. Per the germline V gene, CDR1 is MGHDK and CDR2 is SYGVNS. V gave up 4 bases and J gave up 1 base, with 1 base separating them. The CDR3 has 12 amino acids.

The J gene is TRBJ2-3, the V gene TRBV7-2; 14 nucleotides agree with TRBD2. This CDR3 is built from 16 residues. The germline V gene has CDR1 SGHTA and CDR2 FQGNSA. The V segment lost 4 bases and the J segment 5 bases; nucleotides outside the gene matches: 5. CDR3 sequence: CASSSGTSGRIDTQYF. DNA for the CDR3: TGTGCCAGCAGCTCCGGGACTAGCGGGAGAATAGATACGCAGTATTTT.

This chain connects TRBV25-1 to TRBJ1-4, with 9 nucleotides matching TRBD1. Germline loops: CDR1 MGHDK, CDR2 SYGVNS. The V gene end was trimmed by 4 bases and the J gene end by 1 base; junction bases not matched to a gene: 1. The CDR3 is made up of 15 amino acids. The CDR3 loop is CASSGQGETNEKLFF. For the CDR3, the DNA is TGTGCCAGCAGTGGACAGGGGGAAACTAATGAAAAACTGTTTTTT.

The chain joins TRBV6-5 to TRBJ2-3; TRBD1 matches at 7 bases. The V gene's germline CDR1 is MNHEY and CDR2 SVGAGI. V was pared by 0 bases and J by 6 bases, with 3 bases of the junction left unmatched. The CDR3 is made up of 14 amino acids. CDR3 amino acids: CASSYSRGFDTQYF. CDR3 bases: TGTGCCAGCAGTTACTCCAGGGGGTTTGATACGCAGTATTTT.

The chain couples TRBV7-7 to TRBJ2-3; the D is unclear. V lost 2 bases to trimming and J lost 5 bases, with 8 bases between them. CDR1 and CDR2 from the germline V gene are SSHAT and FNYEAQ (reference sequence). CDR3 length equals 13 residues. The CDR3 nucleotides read TGTGCCAGCAGCTTAAGTCCTAGAGATACGCAGTATTTT. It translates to CASSLSPRDTQYF.

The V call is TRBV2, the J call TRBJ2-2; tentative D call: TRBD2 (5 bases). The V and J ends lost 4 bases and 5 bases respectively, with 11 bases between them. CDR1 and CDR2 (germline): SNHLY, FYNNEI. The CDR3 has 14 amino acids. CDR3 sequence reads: CASSVRERTGELFF. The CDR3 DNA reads TGTGCCAGCAGTGTTAGGGAGAGGACCGGGGAGCTGTTTTTT.

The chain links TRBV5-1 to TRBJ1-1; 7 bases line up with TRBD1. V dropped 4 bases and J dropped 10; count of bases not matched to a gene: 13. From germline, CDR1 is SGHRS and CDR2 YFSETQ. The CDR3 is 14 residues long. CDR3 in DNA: TGCGCCAGCAGCCAGAAGGACAGGTTCTGGGGAGCTTTCTTT. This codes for CASSQKDRFWGAFF. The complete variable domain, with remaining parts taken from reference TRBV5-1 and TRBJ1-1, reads KAGVTQTPRYLIKTRGQQVTLSCSPISGHRSVSWYQQTPGQGLQFLFEYFSETQRNKGNFPGRFSGRQFSNSRSEMNVSTLELGDSALYLCASSQKDRFWGAFFGQGTRLTVV.

CDR3 DNA sequence: TGTGCCAGCAGTGAGATACAAGAGACCCAGTACTTC. Its protein is CASSEIQETQYF. The chain is built from TRBV2 and TRBJ2-5; D gene unclear. Germline-derived CDR1 and CDR2 are SNHLY and FYNNEI. V was cut by 3 bases and J by 2 bases, with 4 bases left in between. CDR3 length: 12 amino acids.

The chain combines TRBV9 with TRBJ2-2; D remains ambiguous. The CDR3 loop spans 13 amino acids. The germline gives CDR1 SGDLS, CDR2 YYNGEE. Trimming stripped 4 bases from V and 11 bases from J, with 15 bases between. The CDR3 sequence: CASSPHPGSELFF. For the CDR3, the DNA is TGTGCCAGCAGCCCCCACCCCGGGTCTGAGCTGTTTTTT.

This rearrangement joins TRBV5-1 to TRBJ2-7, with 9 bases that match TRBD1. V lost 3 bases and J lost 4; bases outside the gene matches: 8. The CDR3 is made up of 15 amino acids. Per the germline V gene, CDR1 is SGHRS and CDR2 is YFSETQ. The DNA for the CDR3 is TGCGCCAGCAGCTCTTACAGGGGGCTAGTATACGAGCAGTACTTC. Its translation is CASSSYRGLVYEQYF.

The CDR3 loop reads CASQEIRGYGYTF. Written as DNA, the CDR3 is TGTGCCTCGCAGGAAATCCGCGGCTATGGCTACACCTTC. This chain connects TRBV6-6 to TRBJ1-2; the D is unclear. CDR3 length equals 13 residues. Germline V gene sequence: CDR1 MNHNY, CDR2 SVGAGI (reference sequence). V was cut by 11 bases and J by 4 bases, with 17 bases left in between.

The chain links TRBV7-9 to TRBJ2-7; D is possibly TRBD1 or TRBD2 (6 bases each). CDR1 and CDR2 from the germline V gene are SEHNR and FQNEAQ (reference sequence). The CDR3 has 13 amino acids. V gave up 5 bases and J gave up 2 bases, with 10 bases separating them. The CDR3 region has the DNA TGTGCCAGCAGCGTGGGGGGCCCCTACGAGCAGTACTTC. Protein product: CASSVGGPYEQYF.

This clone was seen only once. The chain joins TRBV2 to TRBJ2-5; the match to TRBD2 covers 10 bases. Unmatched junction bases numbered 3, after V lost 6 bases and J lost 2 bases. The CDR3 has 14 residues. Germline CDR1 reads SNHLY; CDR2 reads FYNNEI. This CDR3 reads CASRQLAGQETQYF. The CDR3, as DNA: TGTGCCAGCAGACAACTAGCGGGACAAGAGACCCAGTACTTC.

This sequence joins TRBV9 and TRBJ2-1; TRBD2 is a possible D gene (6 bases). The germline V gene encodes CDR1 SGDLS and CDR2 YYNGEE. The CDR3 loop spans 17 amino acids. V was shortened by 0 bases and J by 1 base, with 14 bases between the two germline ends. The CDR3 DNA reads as TGTGCCAGCAGCGTAGCGAGCAACCGGGGGTCCTACAATGAGCAGTTCTTC. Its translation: CASSVASNRGSYNEQFF.

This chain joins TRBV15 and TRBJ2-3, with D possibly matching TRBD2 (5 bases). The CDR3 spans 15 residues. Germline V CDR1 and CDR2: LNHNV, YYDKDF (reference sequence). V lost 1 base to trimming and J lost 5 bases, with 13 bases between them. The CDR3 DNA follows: TGTGCCACCAGCAGAGGCGGTAGCCGGGGAGATACGCAGTATTTT. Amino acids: CATSRGGSRGDTQYF.